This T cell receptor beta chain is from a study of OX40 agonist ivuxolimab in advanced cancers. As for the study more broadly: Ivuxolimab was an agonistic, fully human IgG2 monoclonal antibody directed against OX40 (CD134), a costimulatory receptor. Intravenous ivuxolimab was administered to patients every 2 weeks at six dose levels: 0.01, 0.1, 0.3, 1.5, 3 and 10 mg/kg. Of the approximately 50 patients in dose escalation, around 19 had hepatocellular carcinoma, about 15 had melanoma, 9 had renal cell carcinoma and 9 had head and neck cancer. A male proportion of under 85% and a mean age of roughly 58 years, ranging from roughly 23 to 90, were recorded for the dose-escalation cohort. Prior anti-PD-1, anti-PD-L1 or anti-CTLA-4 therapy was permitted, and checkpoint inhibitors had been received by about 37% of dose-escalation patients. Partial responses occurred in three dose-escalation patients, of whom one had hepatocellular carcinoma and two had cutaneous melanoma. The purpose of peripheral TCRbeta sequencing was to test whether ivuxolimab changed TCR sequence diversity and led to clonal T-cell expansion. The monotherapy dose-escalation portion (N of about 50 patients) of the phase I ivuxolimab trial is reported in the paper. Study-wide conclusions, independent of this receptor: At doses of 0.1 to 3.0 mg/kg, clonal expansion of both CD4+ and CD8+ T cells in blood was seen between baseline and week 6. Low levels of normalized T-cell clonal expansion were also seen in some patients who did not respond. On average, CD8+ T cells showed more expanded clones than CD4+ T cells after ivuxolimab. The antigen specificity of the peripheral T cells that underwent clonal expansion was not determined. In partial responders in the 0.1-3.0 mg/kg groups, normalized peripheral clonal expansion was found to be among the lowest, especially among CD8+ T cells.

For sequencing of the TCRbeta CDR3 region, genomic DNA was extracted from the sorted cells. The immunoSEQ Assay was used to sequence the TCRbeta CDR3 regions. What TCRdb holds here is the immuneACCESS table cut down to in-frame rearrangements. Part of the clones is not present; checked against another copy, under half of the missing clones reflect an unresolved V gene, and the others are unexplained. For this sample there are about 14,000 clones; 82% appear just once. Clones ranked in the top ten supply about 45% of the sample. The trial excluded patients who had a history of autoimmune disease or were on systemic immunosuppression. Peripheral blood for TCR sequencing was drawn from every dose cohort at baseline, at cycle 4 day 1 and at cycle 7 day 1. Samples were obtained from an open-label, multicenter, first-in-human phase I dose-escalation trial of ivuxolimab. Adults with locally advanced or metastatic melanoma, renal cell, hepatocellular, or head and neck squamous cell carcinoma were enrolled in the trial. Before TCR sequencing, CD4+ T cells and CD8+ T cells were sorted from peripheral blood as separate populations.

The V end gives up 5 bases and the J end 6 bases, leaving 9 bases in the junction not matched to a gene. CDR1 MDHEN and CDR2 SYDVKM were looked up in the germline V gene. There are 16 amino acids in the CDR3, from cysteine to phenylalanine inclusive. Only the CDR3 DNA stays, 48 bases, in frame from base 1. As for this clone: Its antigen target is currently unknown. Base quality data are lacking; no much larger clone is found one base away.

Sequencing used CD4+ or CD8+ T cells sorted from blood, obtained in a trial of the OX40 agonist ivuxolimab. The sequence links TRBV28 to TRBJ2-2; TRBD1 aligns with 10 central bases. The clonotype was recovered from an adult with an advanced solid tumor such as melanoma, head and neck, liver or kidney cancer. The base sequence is TGTGCCAGCAGTCCGATACGGGACAGGGGTGCCGGGGAGCTGTTTTTT. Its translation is CASSPIRDRGAGELFF.